Listed below are T cell receptor beta chains from one sample, sequenced in a study of blood T cell repertoires in COVID-19. Assay: immunoSEQ multiplex PCR; the TCRdb copy retains only in-frame clones and omits some. The sample records about 81,000 clones, about nine tenths being singletons. Source material: peripheral blood. These receptors all stem from a man between 65 and 79 years old with active or convalescent COVID-19. Both conserved end residues are part of each CDR3. D genes are given only for firm matches. Part of the rows lack a size; the others show once, few, many or a class for expanded clones.

cdr3_length	d_call	clone_size	j_call	v_call	cdr3_aa	cdr3_nt
15	TRBD2	NA	TRBJ2-1	TRBV25-1	CASSVTGTSAAEQFF	TGTGCCAGCAGTGTCACCGGGACTAGCGCGGCTGAGCAGTTCTTC
12	NA	NA	TRBJ2-5	TRBV29-1	CSVDRGGETQYF	TGCAGCGTTGACAGGGGTGGAGAGACCCAGTACTTC
16	NA	NA	TRBJ2-3	TRBV11-2	CASSSIRPRGSDTQYF	TGTGCCAGCAGCTCCATACGCCCTCGGGGGTCAGATACGCAGTATTTT
15	NA	NA	TRBJ2-5	TRBV5-6	CASSLESGVRETQYF	TGTGCCAGCAGCTTGGAATCAGGGGTGAGGGAGACCCAGTACTTC
15	NA	few	TRBJ1-5	TRBV5-6	CASSLNGRINQPQHF	TGTGCCAGCAGCTTGAATGGCAGAATCAATCAGCCCCAGCATTTT
14	NA	NA	TRBJ1-6	TRBV9	CASSPRVSGSPLHF	TGTGCCAGCAGCCCTCGGGTTTCGGGTTCACCCCTCCACTTT
13	NA	NA	TRBJ2-5	TRBV5-1	CASGAGNQETQYF	TGCGCCAGTGGGGCGGGGAATCAAGAGACCCAGTACTTC
15	NA	NA	TRBJ2-3	TRBV3-1/TRBV3-2	CASSPQPTSTDTQYF	TGTGCCAGCAGCCCGCAGCCGACTAGCACAGATACGCAGTATTTT
17	NA	NA	TRBJ2-1	TRBV21-1	CASTRFCRGFSYNEQFF	TGTGCCAGCACCCGGTTTTGTCGCGGCTTCTCCTACAATGAGCAGTTCTTC
16	NA	NA	TRBJ1-2	TRBV11-2	CASSLDQYSGHYGYTF	TGTGCCAGCAGCTTAGATCAGTACAGTGGGCACTATGGCTACACCTTC
17	TRBD2	NA	TRBJ2-3	TRBV7-8	CASSLALAGWTPGTQYF	TGTGCCAGCAGCTTAGCACTAGCGGGGTGGACGCCGGGTACGCAGTATTTT
16	TRBD2	NA	TRBJ2-3	TRBV24-1	CATSVGSGGGGDTQYF	TGTGCCACCAGTGTAGGAAGCGGGGGGGGTGGAGATACGCAGTATTTT
13	NA	NA	TRBJ1-5	TRBV27	CASSLARNQPQHF	TGTGCCAGCAGTTTAGCTAGAAACCAGCCCCAGCATTTT
16	TRBD2	NA	TRBJ2-5	TRBV11-3	CASSSGTSGTQETQYF	TGTGCCAGCAGCTCCGGGACTAGCGGGACCCAAGAGACCCAGTACTTC
16	TRBD2	NA	TRBJ2-3	TRBV13	CASSRFGVAGGDTQYF	TGTGCCAGCAGCCGATTTGGAGTAGCGGGGGGCGATACGCAGTATTTT
14	TRBD1	NA	TRBJ1-1	TRBV10-3	CAIATGQGNTEAFF	TGTGCCATCGCCACAGGACAGGGGAACACTGAAGCTTTCTTT
15	NA	NA	TRBJ2-3	TRBV7-7	CASSPRGAPTDTQYF	TGTGCCAGCAGCCCTCGAGGAGCGCCTACAGATACGCAGTATTTT
14	NA	NA	TRBJ1-4	TRBV5-1	CASSEQGVTEKLFF	TGCGCCAGCAGCGAACAGGGTGTGACTGAAAAACTGTTTTTT
14	NA	NA	TRBJ2-7	TRBV19	CASSIGTVYGEQYF	TGTGCCAGTAGTATAGGGACAGTCTATGGCGAGCAGTACTTC
13	NA	NA	TRBJ2-5	TRBV9	CASSGGGLETQYF	TGTGCCAGCAGCGGAGGGGGTTTGGAGACCCAGTACTTC
13	TRBD1	NA	TRBJ1-2	TRBV7-2	CASTLTGARGYTF	TGTGCCAGCACCTTAACAGGGGCCCGAGGCTACACCTTC
13	TRBD1	NA	TRBJ1-2	TRBV3-1/TRBV3-2	CASSQGTGMANTF	TGTGCCAGCAGCCAAGGGACAGGGATGGCGAACACCTTC